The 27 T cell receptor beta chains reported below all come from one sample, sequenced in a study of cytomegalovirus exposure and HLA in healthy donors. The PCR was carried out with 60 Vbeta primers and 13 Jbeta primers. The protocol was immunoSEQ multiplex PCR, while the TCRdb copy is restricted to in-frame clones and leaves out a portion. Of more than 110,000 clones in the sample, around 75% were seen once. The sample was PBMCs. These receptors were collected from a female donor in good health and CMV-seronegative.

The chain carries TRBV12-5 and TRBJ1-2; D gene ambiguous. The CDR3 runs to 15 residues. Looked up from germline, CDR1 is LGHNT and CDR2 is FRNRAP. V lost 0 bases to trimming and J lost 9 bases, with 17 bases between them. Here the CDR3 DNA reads TGTGCTAGTGGTTTGGTATTAGGCAGGTTAAGTCGCTACACCTTC. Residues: CASGLVLGRLSRYTF.

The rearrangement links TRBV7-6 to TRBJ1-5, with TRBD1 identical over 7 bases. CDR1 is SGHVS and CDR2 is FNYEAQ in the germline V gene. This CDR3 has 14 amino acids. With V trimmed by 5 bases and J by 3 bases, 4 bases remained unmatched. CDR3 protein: CASSPGQYNQPQHF. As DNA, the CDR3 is TGTGCCAGCAGCCCGGGACAGTACAATCAGCCCCAGCATTTT.

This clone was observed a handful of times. The CDR3 region has the DNA TGTGCCAGCAGCTTGCCCGGGACAGGGAAGGGTGGCTACACCTTC. Translation gives CASSLPGTGKGGYTF. The rearrangement joins TRBV5-4 to TRBJ1-2; TRBD1 matches 9 bases. V lost 1 base to trimming and J lost 7 bases; unmatched junction nucleotides: 8. The CDR3 spans 15 residues. The germline gives CDR1 SGHNT, CDR2 YYREEE (reference sequence).

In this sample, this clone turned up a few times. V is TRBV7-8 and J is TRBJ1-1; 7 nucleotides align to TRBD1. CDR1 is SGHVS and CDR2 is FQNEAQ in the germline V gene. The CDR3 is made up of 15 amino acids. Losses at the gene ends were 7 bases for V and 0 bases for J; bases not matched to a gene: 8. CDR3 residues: CASTRQGGMNTEAFF. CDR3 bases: TGTGCCAGCACCCGACAGGGTGGAATGAACACTGAAGCTTTCTTT.

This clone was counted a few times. The chain's CDR3 is CASSQDWRNNQPQHF. CDR3 DNA sequence: TGCGCCAGCAGCCAAGATTGGCGGAACAATCAGCCCCAGCATTTT. The chain employs TRBV4-3 and TRBJ1-5; unclear D gene. The V gene's germline CDR1 is LGHNA and CDR2 YSLEER. The V and J ends lost 0 bases and 3 bases respectively, with 9 bases between them. The CDR3 totals 15 residues.

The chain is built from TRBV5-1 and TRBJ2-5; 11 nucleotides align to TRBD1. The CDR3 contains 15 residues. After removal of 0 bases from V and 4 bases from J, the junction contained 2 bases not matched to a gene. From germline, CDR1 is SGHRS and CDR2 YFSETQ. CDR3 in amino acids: CASSLVGQGGETQYF. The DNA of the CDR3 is TGCGCCAGCAGCTTGGTGGGACAGGGGGGAGAGACCCAGTACTTC.

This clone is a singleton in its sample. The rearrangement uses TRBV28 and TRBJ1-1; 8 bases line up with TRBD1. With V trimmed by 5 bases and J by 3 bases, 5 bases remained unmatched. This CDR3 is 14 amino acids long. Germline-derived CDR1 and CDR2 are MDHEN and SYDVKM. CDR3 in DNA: TGTGCCAGCAGTATAGGACAGGGTGACACTGAAGCTTTCTTT. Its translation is CASSIGQGDTEAFF.

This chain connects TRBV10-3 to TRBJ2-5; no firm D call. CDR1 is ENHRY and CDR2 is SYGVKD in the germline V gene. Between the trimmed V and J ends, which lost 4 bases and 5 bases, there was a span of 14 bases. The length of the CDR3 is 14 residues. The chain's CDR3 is CAISVGKTGETQYF. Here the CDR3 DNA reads TGTGCCATCAGTGTGGGTAAAACGGGTGAGACCCAGTACTTC.

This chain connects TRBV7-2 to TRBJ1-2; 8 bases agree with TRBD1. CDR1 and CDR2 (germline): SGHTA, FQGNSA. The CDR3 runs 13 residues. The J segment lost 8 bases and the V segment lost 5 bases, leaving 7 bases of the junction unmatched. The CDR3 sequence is CASSLPGGRGYTF. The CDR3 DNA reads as TGTGCCAGCAGCCTGCCAGGGGGCAGAGGCTACACCTTC. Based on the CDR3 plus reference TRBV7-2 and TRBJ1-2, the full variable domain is GAGVSQSPSNKVTEKGKDVELRCDPISGHTALYWYRQSLGQGLEFLIYFQGNSAPDKSGLPSDRFSAERTGGSVSTLTIQRTQQEDSAVYLCASSLPGGRGYTFGSGTRLTVV.

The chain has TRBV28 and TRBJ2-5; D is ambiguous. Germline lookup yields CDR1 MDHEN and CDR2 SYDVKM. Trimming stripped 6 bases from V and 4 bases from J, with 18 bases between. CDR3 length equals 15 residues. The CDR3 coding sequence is TGTGCCAGCAGCCTAAGCCCCACCGATGGAGAGACCCAGTACTTC. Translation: CASSLSPTDGETQYF.

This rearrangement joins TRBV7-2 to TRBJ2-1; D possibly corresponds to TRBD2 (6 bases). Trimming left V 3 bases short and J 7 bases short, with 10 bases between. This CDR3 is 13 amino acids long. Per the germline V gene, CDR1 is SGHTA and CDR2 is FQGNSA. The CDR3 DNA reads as TGTGCCAGCAGCTTTGGGGGGAGGAATGAGCAGTTCTTC. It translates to CASSFGGRNEQFF.

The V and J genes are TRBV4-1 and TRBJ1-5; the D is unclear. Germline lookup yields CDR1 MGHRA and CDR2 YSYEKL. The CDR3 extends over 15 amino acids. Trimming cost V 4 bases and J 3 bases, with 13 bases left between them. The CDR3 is CASSPAPGFNQPQHF. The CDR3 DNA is TGCGCCAGCAGCCCGGCTCCGGGTTTCAATCAGCCCCAGCATTTT.

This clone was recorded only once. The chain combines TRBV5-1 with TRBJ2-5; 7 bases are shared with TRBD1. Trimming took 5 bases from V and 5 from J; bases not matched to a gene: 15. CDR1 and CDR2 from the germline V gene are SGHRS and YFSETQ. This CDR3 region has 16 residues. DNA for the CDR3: TGCGCCAGCAGTTTTGGAAATACAGGGGCGCCGGAGACCCAGTACTTC. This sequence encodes CASSFGNTGAPETQYF.

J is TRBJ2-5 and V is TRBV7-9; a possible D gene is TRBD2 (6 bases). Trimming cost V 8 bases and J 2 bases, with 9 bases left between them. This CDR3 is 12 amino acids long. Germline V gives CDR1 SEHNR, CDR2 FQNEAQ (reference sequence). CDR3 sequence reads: CASRDFQETQYF. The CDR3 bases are TGTGCCAGCCGGGACTTTCAAGAGACCCAGTACTTC. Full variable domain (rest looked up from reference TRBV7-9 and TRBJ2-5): DTGVSQNPRHKITKRGQNVTFRCDPISEHNRLYWYRQTLGQGPEFLTYFQNEAQLEKSRLLSDRFSAERPKGSFSTLEIQRTEQGDSAMYLCASRDFQETQYFGPGTRLLVL.

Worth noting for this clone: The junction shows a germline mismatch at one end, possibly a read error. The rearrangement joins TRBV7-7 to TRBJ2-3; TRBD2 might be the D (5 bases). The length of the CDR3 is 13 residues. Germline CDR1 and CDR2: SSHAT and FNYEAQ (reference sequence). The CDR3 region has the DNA TGTGCTAGCAGCTTAGCGCGAGCAGATACGCAGTATTTT. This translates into CASSLARADTQYF.

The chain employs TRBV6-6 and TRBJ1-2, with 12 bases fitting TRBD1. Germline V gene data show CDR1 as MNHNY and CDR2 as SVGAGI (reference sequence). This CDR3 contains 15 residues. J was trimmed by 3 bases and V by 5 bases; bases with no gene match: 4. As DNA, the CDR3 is TGTGCCAGCAGTGGGGGACAGGGGGCTGACTATGGCTACACCTTC. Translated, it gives CASSGGQGADYGYTF.

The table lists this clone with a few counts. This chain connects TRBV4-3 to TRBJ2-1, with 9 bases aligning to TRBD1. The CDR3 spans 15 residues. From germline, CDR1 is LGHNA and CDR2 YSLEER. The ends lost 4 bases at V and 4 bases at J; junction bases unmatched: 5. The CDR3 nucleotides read TGCGCCAGCAGCCCGGGACAGGGACCTTACAATGAGCAGTTCTTC. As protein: CASSPGQGPYNEQFF.

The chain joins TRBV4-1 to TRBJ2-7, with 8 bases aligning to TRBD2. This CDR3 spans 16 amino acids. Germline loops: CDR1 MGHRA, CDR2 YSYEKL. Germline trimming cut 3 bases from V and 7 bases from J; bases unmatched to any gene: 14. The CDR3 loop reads CASSQGGLAQGREQYF. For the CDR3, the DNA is TGCGCCAGCAGCCAGGGTGGACTAGCCCAAGGGCGGGAGCAGTACTTC.

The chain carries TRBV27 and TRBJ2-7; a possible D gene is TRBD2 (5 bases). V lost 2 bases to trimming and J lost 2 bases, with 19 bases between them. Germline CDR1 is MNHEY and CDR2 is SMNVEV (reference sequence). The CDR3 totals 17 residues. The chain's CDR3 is CASSLGRGARRAYEQYF. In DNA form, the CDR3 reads TGTGCCAGCAGTTTAGGTCGGGGAGCCCGGCGGGCCTACGAGCAGTACTTC.

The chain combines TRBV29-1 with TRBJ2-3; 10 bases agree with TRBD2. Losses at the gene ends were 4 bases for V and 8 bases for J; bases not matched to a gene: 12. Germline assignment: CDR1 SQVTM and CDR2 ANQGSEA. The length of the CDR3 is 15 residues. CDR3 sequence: CSVAGSGRQQGTQYF. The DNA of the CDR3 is TGCAGCGTTGCAGGTAGCGGGAGGCAGCAGGGTACGCAGTATTTT.

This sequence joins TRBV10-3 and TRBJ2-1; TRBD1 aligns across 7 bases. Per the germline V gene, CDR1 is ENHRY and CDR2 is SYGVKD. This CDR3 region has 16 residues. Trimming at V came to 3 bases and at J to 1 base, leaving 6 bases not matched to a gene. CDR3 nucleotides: TGTGCCATCAGTGATAGGGGGCTCGGGTCCTACAATGAGCAGTTCTTC. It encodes CAISDRGLGSYNEQFF.

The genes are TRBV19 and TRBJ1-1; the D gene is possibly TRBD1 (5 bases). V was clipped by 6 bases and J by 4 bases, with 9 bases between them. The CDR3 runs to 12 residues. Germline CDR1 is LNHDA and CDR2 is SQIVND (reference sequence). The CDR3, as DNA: TGTGCCAGTAGGGGGGGGAGCACTGAAGCTTTCTTT. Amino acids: CASRGGSTEAFF.

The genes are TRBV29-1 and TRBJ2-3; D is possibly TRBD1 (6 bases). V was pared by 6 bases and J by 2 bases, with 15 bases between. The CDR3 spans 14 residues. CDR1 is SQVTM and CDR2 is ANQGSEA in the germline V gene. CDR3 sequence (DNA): TGCAGCGTACCTGGACAGTCCCCCACAGATACGCAGTATTTT. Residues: CSVPGQSPTDTQYF.

The CDR3 DNA reads as TGTGCCATCTCACGGACAGGGGTGAACACTGAAGCTTTCTTT. It encodes CAISRTGVNTEAFF. The genes are TRBV10-3 and TRBJ1-1, with 9 bases lining up with TRBD1. This CDR3 region has 14 residues. V was pared by 8 bases and J by 0 bases, with 4 bases of the junction left unmatched. Germline CDR1 and CDR2: ENHRY and SYGVKD.

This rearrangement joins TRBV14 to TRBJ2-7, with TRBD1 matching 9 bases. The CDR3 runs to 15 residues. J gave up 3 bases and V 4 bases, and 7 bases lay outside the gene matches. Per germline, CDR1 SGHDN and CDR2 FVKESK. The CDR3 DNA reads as TGTGCCAGCAGCCCAGGACAGGGGATCTTCTACGAGCAGTACTTC. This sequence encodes CASSPGQGIFYEQYF.

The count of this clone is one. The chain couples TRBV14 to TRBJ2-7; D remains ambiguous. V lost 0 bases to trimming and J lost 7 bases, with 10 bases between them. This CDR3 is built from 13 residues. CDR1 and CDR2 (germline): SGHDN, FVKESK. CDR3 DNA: TGTGCCAGCAGCCAAGAAACGGCGAGGGAGCAGTACTTC. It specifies CASSQETAREQYF.

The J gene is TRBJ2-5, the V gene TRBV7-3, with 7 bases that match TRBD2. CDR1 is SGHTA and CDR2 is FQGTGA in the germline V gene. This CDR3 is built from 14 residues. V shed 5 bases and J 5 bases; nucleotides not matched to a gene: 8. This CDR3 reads CASSPGLVIETQYF. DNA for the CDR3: TGTGCCAGCAGCCCAGGACTAGTCATCGAGACCCAGTACTTC.